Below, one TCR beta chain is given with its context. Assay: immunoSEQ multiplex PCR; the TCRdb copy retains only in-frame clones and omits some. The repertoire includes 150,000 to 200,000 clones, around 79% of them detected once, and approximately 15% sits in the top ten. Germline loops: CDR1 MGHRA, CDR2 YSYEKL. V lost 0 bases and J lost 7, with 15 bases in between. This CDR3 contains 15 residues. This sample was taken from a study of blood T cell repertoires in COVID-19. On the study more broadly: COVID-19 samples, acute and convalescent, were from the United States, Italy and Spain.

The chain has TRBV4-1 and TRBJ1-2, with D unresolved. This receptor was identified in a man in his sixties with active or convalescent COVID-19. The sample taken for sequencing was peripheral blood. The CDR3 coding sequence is TGCGCCAGCAGCCAAGAATCTTTGCCGGCGGGTGGCTACACCTTC. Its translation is CASSQESLPAGGYTF.